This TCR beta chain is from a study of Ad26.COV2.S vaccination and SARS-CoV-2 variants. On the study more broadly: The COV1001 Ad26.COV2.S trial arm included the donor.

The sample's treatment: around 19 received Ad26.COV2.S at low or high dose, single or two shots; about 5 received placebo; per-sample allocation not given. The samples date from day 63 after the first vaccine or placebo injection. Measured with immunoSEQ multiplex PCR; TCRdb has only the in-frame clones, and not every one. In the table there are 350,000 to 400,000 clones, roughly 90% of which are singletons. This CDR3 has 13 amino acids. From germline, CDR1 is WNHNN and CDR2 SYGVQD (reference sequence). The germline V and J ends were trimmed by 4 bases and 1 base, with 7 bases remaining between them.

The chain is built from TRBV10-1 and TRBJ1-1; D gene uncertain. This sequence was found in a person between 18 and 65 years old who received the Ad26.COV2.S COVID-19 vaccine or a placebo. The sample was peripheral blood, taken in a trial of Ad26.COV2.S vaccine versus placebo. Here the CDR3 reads CASSAQANTEAFF. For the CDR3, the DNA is TGCGCCAGCAGTGCTCAAGCGAACACTGAAGCTTTCTTT.